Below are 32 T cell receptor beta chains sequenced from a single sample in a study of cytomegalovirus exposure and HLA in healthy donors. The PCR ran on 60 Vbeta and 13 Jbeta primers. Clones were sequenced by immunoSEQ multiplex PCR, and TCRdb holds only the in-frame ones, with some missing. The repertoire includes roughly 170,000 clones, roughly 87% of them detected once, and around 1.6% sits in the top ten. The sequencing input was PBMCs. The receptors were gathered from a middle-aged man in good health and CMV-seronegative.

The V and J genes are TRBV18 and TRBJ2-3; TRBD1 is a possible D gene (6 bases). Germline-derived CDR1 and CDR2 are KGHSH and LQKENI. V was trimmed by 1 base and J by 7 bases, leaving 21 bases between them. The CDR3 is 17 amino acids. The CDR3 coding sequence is TGTGCCAGCTCACCACAGGACGTCCAGGGTAGGGGGAATACGCAGTATTTT. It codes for CASSPQDVQGRGNTQYF.

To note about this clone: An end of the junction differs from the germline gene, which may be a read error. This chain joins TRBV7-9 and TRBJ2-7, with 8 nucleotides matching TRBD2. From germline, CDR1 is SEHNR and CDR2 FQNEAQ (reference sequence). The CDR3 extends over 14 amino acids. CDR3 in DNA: TGTTCCAGCAGCTTTGGGACTAGTCTCTACGAGCAGTACTTC. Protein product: CSSSFGTSLYEQYF. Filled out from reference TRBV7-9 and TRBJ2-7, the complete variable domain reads DTGVSQNPRHKITKRGQNVTFRCDPISEHNRLYWYRQTLGQGPEFLTYFQNEAQLEKSRLLSDRFSAERPKGSFSTLEIQRTEQGDSAMYLCSSSFGTSLYEQYFGPGTRLTVT.

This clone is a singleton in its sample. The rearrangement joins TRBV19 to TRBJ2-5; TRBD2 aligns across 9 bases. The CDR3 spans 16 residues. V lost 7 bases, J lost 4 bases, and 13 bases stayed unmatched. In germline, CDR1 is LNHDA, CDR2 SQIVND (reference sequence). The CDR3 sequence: CASKGSGLAGRETQYF. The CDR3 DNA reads TGTGCCAGTAAAGGTTCGGGCCTAGCGGGGAGAGAGACCCAGTACTTC.

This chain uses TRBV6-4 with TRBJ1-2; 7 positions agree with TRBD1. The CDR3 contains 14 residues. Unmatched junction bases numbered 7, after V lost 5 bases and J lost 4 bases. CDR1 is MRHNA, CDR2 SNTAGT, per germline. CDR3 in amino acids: CASSKGQPPYGYTF. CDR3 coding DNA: TGTGCCAGCAGTAAGGGACAGCCACCCTATGGCTACACCTTC.

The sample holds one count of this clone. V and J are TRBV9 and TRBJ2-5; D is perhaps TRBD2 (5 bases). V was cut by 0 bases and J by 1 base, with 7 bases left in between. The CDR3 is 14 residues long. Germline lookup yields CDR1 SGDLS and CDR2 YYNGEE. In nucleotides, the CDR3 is TGTGCCAGCAGCGTAGGGCGGGTCCAAGAGACCCAGTACTTC. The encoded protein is CASSVGRVQETQYF.

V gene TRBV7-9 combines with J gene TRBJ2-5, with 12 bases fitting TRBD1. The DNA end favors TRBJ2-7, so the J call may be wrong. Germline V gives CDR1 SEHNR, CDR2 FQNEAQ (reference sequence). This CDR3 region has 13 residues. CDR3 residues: CAIGTGGVHEQYF. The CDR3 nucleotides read TGTGCCATCGGGACAGGGGGCGTCCACGAGCAGTACTTC.

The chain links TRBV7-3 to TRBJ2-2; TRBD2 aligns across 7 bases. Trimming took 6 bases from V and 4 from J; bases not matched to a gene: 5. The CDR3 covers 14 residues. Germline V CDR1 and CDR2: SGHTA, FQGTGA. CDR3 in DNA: TGTGCCAGCAGTTTAGCGGGTTTCACCGGGGAGCTGTTTTTT. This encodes CASSLAGFTGELFF.

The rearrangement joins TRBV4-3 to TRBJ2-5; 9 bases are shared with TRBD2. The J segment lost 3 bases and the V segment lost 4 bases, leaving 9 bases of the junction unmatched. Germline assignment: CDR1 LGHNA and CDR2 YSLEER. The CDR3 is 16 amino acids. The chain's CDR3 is CASSRGVAGGEETQYF. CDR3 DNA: TGCGCCAGCAGCCGAGGGGTGGCGGGGGGGGAAGAGACCCAGTACTTC.

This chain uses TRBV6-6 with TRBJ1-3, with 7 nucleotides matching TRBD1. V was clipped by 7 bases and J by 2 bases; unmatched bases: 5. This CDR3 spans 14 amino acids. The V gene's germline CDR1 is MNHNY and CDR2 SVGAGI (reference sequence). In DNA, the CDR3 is TGTGCCAGCACCCGGGACAGCCCTGGAAACACCATATATTTT. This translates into CASTRDSPGNTIYF.

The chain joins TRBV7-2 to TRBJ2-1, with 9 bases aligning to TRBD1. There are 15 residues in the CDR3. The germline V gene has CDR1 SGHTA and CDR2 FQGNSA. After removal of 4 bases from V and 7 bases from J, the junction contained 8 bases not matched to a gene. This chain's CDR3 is CASSWGGTGKNEQFF. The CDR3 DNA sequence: TGTGCCAGCAGCTGGGGGGGGACAGGGAAGAATGAGCAGTTCTTC.

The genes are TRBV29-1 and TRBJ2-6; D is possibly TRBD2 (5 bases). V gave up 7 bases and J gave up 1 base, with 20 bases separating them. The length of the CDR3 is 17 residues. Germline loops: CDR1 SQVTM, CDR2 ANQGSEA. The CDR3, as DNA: TGCAGCGCCGAGGGTTGGTCAGTTGGATCTGGGGCCAACGTCCTGACTTTC. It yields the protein CSAEGWSVGSGANVLTF.

The CDR3 nucleotides are TGTGCCAGCAGTTACTCGGTCCTAGGACAGGGAACTTTCTTT. It translates to CASSYSVLGQGTFF. The chain links TRBV6-5 to TRBJ1-1; the match to TRBD1 covers 8 bases. The CDR3 loop spans 14 amino acids. V was pared by 0 bases and J by 12 bases, with 9 bases of the junction left unmatched. Germline-derived CDR1 and CDR2 are MNHEY and SVGAGI.

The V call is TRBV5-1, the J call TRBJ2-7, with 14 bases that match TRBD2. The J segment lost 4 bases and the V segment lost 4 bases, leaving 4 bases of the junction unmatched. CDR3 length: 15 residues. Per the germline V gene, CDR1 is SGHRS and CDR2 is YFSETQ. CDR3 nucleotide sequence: TGCGCCAGCAGCCCCTGGACTAGCGGGGGGTACGAGCAGTACTTC. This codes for CASSPWTSGGYEQYF.

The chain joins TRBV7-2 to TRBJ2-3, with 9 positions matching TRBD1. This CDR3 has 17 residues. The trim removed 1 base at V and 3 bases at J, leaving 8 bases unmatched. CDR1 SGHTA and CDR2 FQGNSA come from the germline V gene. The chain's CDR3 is CASSLVLPGQGTDTQYF. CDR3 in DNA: TGTGCCAGCAGCTTAGTTCTGCCGGGACAGGGTACAGATACGCAGTATTTT.

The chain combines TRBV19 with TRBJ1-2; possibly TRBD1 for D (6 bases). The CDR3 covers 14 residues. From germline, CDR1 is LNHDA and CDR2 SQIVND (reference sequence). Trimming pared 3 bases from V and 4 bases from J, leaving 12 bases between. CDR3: CASSIEGTLYGYTF. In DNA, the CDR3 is TGTGCCAGTAGTATTGAAGGGACACTCTATGGCTACACCTTC.

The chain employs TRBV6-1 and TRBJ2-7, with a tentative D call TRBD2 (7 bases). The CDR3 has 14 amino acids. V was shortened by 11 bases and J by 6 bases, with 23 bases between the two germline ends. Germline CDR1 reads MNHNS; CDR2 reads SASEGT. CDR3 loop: CAHSRGALPTEQYF. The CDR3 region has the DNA TGTGCCCACTCTCGGGGGGCGCTACCTACCGAGCAGTACTTC.

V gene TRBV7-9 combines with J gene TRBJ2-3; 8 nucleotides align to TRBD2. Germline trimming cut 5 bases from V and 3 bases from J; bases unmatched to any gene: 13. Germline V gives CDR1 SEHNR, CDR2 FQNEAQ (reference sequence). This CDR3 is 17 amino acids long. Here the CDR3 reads CASSPGGGSGATDTQYF. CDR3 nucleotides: TGTGCCAGCAGCCCCGGGGGTGGTAGCGGGGCTACAGATACGCAGTATTTT.

The CDR3 here is CASSRDQETQYF. DNA for the CDR3: TGCGCCAGCAGCCGGGACCAAGAGACCCAGTACTTC. The chain links TRBV5-1 to TRBJ2-5; D is unclear. Germline CDR1 reads SGHRS; CDR2 reads YFSETQ. The ends were cut back, 4 bases at V and 0 bases at J, with 4 bases in the middle. This CDR3 contains 12 residues.

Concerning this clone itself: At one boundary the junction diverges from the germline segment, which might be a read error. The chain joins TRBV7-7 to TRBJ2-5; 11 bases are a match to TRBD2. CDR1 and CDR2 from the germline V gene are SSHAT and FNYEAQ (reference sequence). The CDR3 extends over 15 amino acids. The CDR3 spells CASSLAGGPGETQYF. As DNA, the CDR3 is TGTGCTAGCAGCTTAGCGGGAGGGCCAGGGGAGACCCAGTACTTC.

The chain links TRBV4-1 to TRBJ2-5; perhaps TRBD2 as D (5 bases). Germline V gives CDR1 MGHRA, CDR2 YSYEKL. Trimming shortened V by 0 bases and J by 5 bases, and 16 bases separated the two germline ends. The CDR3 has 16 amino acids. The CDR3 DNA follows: TGCGCCAGCAGCCAAGAAACCCAGGCTAGCTGGGAGACCCAGTACTTC. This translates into CASSQETQASWETQYF.

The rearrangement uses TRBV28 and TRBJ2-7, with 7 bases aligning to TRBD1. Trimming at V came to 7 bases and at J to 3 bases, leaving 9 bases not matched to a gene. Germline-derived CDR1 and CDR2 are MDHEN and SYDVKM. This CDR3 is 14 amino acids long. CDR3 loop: CASTITGTDYEQYF. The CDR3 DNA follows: TGTGCCAGCACAATCACCGGGACAGACTACGAGCAGTACTTC.

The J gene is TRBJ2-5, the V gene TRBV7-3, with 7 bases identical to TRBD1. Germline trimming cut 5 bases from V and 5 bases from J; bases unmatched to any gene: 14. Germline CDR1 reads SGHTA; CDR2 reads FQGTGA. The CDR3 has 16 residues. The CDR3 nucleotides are TGTGCCAGCAGCCATGGAGACAGGGTTTTGGGGGAGACCCAGTACTTC. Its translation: CASSHGDRVLGETQYF.

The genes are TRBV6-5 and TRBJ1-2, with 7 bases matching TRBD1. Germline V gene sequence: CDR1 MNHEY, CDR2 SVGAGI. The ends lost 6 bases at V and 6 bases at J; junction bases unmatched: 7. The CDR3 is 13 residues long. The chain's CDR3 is CASRETGYHGYTF. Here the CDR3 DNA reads TGTGCCAGCAGGGAGACAGGGTATCATGGCTACACCTTC.

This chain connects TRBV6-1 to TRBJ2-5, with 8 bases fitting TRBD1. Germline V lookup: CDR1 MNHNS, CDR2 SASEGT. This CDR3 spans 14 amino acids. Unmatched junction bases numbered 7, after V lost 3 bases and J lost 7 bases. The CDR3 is CASSDGRGRGTQYF. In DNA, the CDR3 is TGTGCCAGCAGTGATGGCAGGGGGCGAGGGACCCAGTACTTC.

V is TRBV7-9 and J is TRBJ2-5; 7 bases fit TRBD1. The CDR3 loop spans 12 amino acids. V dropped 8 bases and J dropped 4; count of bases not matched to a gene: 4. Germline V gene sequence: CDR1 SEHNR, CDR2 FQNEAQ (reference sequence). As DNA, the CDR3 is TGTGCCAGCGAGGGGGCAGGAGAGACCCAGTACTTC. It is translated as CASEGAGETQYF. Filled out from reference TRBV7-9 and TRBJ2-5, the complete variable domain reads DTGVSQNPRHKITKRGQNVTFRCDPISEHNRLYWYRQTLGQGPEFLTYFQNEAQLEKSRLLSDRFSAERPKGSFSTLEIQRTEQGDSAMYLCASEGAGETQYFGPGTRLLVL.

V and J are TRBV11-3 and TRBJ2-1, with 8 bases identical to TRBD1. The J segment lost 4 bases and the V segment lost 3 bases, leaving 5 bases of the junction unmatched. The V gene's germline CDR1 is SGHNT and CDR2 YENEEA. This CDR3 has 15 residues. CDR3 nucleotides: TGTGCCAGCAGCTTCAGGGGGCGAGGGTACAATGAGCAGTTCTTC. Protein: CASSFRGRGYNEQFF. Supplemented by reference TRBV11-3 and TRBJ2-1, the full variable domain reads EAGVVQSPRYKIIEKKQPVAFWCNPISGHNTLYWYLQNLGQGPELLIRYENEEAVDDSQLPKDRFSAERLKGVDSTLKIQPAELGDSAVYLCASSFRGRGYNEQFFGPGTRLTVL.

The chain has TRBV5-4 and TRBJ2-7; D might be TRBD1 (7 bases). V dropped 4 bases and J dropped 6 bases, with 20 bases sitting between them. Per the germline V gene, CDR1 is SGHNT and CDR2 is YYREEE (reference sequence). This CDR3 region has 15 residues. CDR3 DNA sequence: TGTGCCAGCAGCGGACCGACAGGGCGGGGTATCGAGCAGTACTTC. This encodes CASSGPTGRGIEQYF. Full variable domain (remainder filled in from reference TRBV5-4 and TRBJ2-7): ETGVTQSPTHLIKTRGQQVTLRCSSQSGHNTVSWYQQALGQGPQFIFQYYREEENGRGNFPPRFSGLQFPNYSSELNVNALELDDSALYLCASSGPTGRGIEQYFGPGTRLTVT.

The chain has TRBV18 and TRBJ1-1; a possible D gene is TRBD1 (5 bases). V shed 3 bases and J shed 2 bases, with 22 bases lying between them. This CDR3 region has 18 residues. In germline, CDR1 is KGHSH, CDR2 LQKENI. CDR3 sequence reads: CASSPPGNTGIANTEAFF. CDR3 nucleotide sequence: TGTGCCAGCTCACCTCCAGGTAATACAGGTATTGCCAACACTGAAGCTTTCTTT.

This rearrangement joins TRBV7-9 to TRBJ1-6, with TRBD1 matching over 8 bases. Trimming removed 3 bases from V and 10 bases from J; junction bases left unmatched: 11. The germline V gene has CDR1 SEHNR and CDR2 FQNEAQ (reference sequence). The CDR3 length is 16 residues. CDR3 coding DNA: TGTGCCAGCAGCTTTTGGATCGACAGGGGCTCCTCACCCCTCCACTTT. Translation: CASSFWIDRGSSPLHF.

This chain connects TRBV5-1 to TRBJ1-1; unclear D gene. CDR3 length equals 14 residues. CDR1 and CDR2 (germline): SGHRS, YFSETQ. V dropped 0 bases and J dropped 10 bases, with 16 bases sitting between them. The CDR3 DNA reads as TGCGCCAGCAGCTTGGCGGAGTTGGCCGCTCGAGCTTTCTTT. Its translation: CASSLAELAARAFF.

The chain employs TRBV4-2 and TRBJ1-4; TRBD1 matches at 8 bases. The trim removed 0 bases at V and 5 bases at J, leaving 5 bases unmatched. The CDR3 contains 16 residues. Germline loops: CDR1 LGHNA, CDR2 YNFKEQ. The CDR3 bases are TGTGCCAGCAGCCAAGACGTAGGACAGGGAAATGAAAAACTGTTTTTT. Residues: CASSQDVGQGNEKLFF.

The CDR3 sequence: CATSRGGGRSRGEAFF. The DNA for the CDR3 is TGTGCCACCAGCAGGGGTGGAGGTCGATCTCGCGGTGAAGCTTTCTTT. The chain links TRBV15 to TRBJ1-1, with D unresolved. The V gene's germline CDR1 is LNHNV and CDR2 YYDKDF (reference sequence). Trimming cost V 3 bases and J 7 bases, with 21 bases left between them. The CDR3 length is 16 residues.